The 25 T cell receptor beta chains below come from one sample, sequenced in a study of PD-1 blockade in mismatch repair-deficient tumors. Repertoires were generated with immunoSEQ multiplex PCR, while TCRdb's copy carries only in-frame clones and drops some. The sample includes about 16,000 clones, roughly 84% seen only once; the top ten take roughly 17%. The sequenced sample was PBMCs, obtained before pembrolizumab treatment. The receptors shown here come from an adult with mismatch repair-deficient cancer.

The rearrangement uses TRBV6-6 and TRBJ2-5; 8 bases map to TRBD1. CDR3 length: 14 amino acids. V gave up 2 bases and J gave up 4 bases; unmatched junction bases: 3. CDR1 is MNHNY and CDR2 is SVGAGI in the germline V gene (reference sequence). The CDR3 here is CASSYLQGGETQYF. The CDR3 coding sequence is TGTGCCAGCAGTTACCTACAGGGGGGAGAGACCCAGTACTTC.

This clone was found once. This sequence joins TRBV4-1 and TRBJ2-2; no clear D gene. Trimming cost V 1 base and J 4 bases, with 16 bases left between them. There are 17 residues in the CDR3. CDR1 is MGHRA, CDR2 YSYEKL, per germline. The chain's CDR3 is CASSQGRLGRPTGELFF. Written as DNA, the CDR3 is TGCGCCAGCAGCCAAGGAAGGTTGGGCAGGCCCACCGGGGAGCTGTTTTTT.

The rearrangement links TRBV11-1 to TRBJ2-1; D is perhaps TRBD1 (7 bases). CDR1 is SGHAT and CDR2 is FQDESV in the germline V gene (reference sequence). The V end lost 4 bases, the J end lost 4 bases, and 20 bases lay between the germline ends. The CDR3 consists of 17 residues. The CDR3 DNA reads TGTGCCAGCAGCTCACCTAGGGCAGGGGGGATTTACAATGAGCAGTTCTTC. It codes for CASSSPRAGGIYNEQFF.

V is TRBV7-3 and J is TRBJ2-1, with 9 bases fitting TRBD2. The CDR3 covers 17 residues. With 5 bases clipped from V and 5 bases from J, the junction kept 13 bases outside the gene matches. Germline CDR1 and CDR2: SGHTA and FQGTGA. The DNA for the CDR3 is TGTGCCAGCAGCCGCGGCCGGCGGGAGGGCTTCGACAATGAGCAGTTCTTC. Translation gives CASSRGRREGFDNEQFF.

V gene TRBV5-6 combines with J gene TRBJ2-5, with TRBD1 as a possible D gene (6 bases). The CDR3 covers 14 residues. The germline gives CDR1 SGHDT, CDR2 YYEEEE. Deletions cut 2 bases from V and 4 bases from J, with 12 bases between. Written as DNA, the CDR3 is TGTGCCAGCAGCTTAACAGGGCTCGGAGAGACCCAGTACTTC. Its protein is CASSLTGLGETQYF.

The sample holds one count of this clone. The J gene is TRBJ2-5, the V gene TRBV19; 9 nucleotides agree with TRBD1. From germline, CDR1 is LNHDA and CDR2 SQIVND (reference sequence). CDR3 length: 12 amino acids. The trim removed 7 bases at V and 7 bases at J, leaving 4 bases unmatched. The CDR3 DNA is TGTGCCAGTACCGGACAGGGGATGACCCAGTACTTC. This encodes CASTGQGMTQYF.

This chain uses TRBV9 with TRBJ2-1; tentatively, D is TRBD1 (5 bases). Germline assignment: CDR1 SGDLS and CDR2 YYNGEE. The CDR3 length is 16 residues. Trimming took 0 bases from V and 2 from J, leaving 12 bases between them. CDR3 sequence reads: CASSVGAGFPYNEQFF. In DNA, the CDR3 is TGTGCCAGCAGCGTAGGGGCAGGGTTCCCCTACAATGAGCAGTTCTTC.

The V gene is TRBV29-1, the J gene TRBJ2-5, with 9 bases matching TRBD1. J was trimmed by 5 bases and V by 6 bases; bases with no gene match: 7. CDR3 length: 13 amino acids. Germline CDR1 SQVTM, CDR2 ANQGSEA. The CDR3 DNA reads TGCAGCGTCACCGGGACAGGGAAGGAGACCCAGTACTTC. Its protein is CSVTGTGKETQYF.

This rearrangement joins TRBV7-9 to TRBJ2-4; D unresolved. Between the trimmed V and J ends, which lost 4 bases and 6 bases, there was a span of 13 bases. This CDR3 comprises 14 residues. Germline V gives CDR1 SEHNR, CDR2 FQNEAQ (reference sequence). CDR3 DNA: TGTGCCAGCAGCTACGATCAAGGATTAAACATTCAGTACTTC. Amino acids: CASSYDQGLNIQYF.

This chain links TRBV4-2 with TRBJ1-2; no firm D call. Trimming took off 5 bases at V and 2 bases at J, with 9 bases between the two ends. The CDR3 contains 13 residues. CDR1 and CDR2 (germline): LGHNA, YNFKEQ. The CDR3 sequence is CASSLNGNYGYTF. The CDR3 coding sequence is TGTGCCAGCAGCTTGAACGGCAACTATGGCTACACCTTC.

This chain connects TRBV20-1 to TRBJ2-1, with D possibly TRBD2 on 5 matching bases. The CDR3 length is 11 residues. Germline CDR1 DFQATT, CDR2 SNEGSKA (reference sequence). The ends were cut back, 6 bases at V and 12 bases at J, with 15 bases in the middle. The CDR3 region is CSAVRTETQFF. CDR3 bases: TGCAGTGCAGTGCGGACTGAGACGCAGTTCTTC.

For this clone: One end of the junction does not line up with germline, which may come from a read error. V usage is TRBV7-7 and J usage is TRBJ2-1, with D perhaps matching TRBD1 (5 bases). This CDR3 is built from 13 residues. CDR1 is SSHAT, CDR2 FNYEAQ, per germline (reference sequence). The CDR3: CASSRQRGSPQFF. As DNA, the CDR3 is TGTGCTAGCAGCCGACAAAGGGGAAGCCCTCAGTTCTTC.

The chain links TRBV6-5 to TRBJ2-7; D is unclear. V was trimmed by 3 bases and J by 5 bases, leaving 8 bases between them. From germline, CDR1 is MNHEY and CDR2 SVGAGI. The CDR3 consists of 12 residues. The CDR3 DNA sequence: TGTGCCAGCAGTTATGACCGGGACGAGCAGTACTTC. Its translation is CASSYDRDEQYF.

The chain uses TRBV5-1 and TRBJ2-5; D is undetermined. Germline lookup yields CDR1 SGHRS and CDR2 YFSETQ. V was cut by 1 base and J by 5 bases, with 12 bases left in between. The CDR3 is made up of 14 amino acids. The CDR3 protein is CASSLQDFGETQYF. CDR3 DNA sequence: TGCGCCAGCAGCTTGCAGGATTTCGGGGAGACCCAGTACTTC.

The rearrangement links TRBV7-4 to TRBJ1-3; D is unclear. V gave up 3 bases and J gave up 0 bases, with 6 bases separating them. The CDR3 totals 14 residues. The germline V gene encodes CDR1 SGHVT and CDR2 SQSDAQ. CDR3 residues: CASSLKASGNTIYF. CDR3 nucleotide sequence: TGTGCCAGCAGCTTGAAGGCCTCTGGAAACACCATATATTTT. The complete variable domain, with remaining parts taken from reference TRBV7-4 and TRBJ1-3, reads GAGVSQSPRYKVAKRGRDVALRCDSISGHVTLYWYRQTLGQGSEVLTYSQSDAQRDKSGRPSGRFSAERPERSVSTLKIQRTEQGDSAVYLCASSLKASGNTIYFGEGSWLTVV.

This clone was counted once. The rearrangement uses TRBV25-1 and TRBJ1-1; 8 bases match TRBD1. The CDR3 sequence is 14 residues long. V dropped 2 bases and J dropped 4; count of bases not matched to a gene: 3. The germline V gene encodes CDR1 MGHDK and CDR2 SYGVNS. This chain's CDR3 is CASSERGTGTEAFF. In nucleotides, the CDR3 is TGTGCCAGCAGTGAAAGGGGGACAGGCACTGAAGCTTTCTTT.

V is TRBV5-1 and J is TRBJ2-5; tentatively, D is TRBD1 (6 bases). V was shortened by 1 base and J by 5 bases, with 15 bases between the two germline ends. This CDR3 spans 15 amino acids. CDR1 is SGHRS, CDR2 YFSETQ, per germline. The DNA for the CDR3 is TGCGCCAGCAGCTTGAACAACAGGGAAGCGGAGACCCAGTACTTC. This codes for CASSLNNREAETQYF.

The V and J genes are TRBV5-8 and TRBJ2-7; possible D gene TRBD1, 6 bases. This CDR3 is 16 amino acids long. Germline V CDR1 and CDR2: SGHTS, YDEGEE. V lost 4 bases and J lost 0, with 17 bases in between. CDR3 DNA: TGTGCCAGCAGCCGTCTGACAGGTAAAAGCTCCTACGAGCAGTACTTC. Translating gives CASSRLTGKSSYEQYF.

The CDR3: CASSVIAGTSARGGYEQYF. In DNA, the CDR3 is TGTGCCAGCAGCGTAATCGCGGGGACTAGCGCGAGGGGTGGCTACGAGCAGTACTTC. The chain carries TRBV11-1 and TRBJ2-7, with 10 bases lining up with TRBD2. This CDR3 is built from 19 residues. Germline loops: CDR1 SGHAT, CDR2 FQDESV (reference sequence). V shed 5 bases and J 3 bases; nucleotides not matched to a gene: 19.

The V call is TRBV11-3, the J call TRBJ2-7; weak D call: TRBD2 (5 bases). The germline V gene has CDR1 SGHNT and CDR2 YENEEA. The length of the CDR3 is 15 residues. V was clipped by 1 base and J by 3 bases, with 13 bases between them. This CDR3 is CASSLVEGAVYEQYF. CDR3 sequence (DNA): TGTGCCAGCAGCTTAGTAGAGGGAGCGGTCTACGAGCAGTACTTC.

The chain has TRBV11-2 and TRBJ2-7; D unclear. V was clipped by 0 bases and J by 3 bases, with 12 bases between them. Germline V CDR1 and CDR2: SGHAT, FQNNGV. The CDR3 loop spans 15 amino acids. CDR3 loop: CASSLDVGNFYEQYF. CDR3 DNA sequence: TGTGCCAGCAGCTTAGATGTGGGAAACTTCTACGAGCAGTACTTC.

V gene TRBV6-1 combines with J gene TRBJ2-2, with 9 positions matching TRBD1. There are 14 residues in the CDR3. Unmatched junction bases numbered 9, after V lost 7 bases and J lost 9 bases. Germline assignment: CDR1 MNHNS and CDR2 SASEGT. CDR3 region: CASTRDRGNRELFF. As DNA, the CDR3 is TGTGCCAGCACCAGAGACAGGGGGAACCGGGAGCTGTTTTTT.

V gene TRBV7-9 combines with J gene TRBJ2-3; D perhaps matches TRBD1 (6 bases). The V gene lost 2 bases and the J gene lost 2 bases, with 14 bases spanning the gap. Germline V CDR1 and CDR2: SEHNR, FQNEAQ (reference sequence). The CDR3 is 16 residues long. Written as DNA, the CDR3 is TGTGCCAGCAGCTTAAGTCGACAGGAGGTCACAGATACGCAGTATTTT. Its translation: CASSLSRQEVTDTQYF.

In this sample, this clone turned up once. The V and J genes are TRBV10-3 and TRBJ2-2, with 7 bases matching TRBD1. The CDR3 sequence is 14 residues long. J was trimmed by 2 bases and V by 6 bases; bases with no gene match: 3. Germline V gene data show CDR1 as ENHRY and CDR2 as SYGVKD. CDR3 protein: CAISGTVNTGELFF. Written as DNA, the CDR3 is TGTGCCATCAGCGGGACAGTAAACACCGGGGAGCTGTTTTTT.

This chain uses TRBV7-2 with TRBJ2-7; D is undetermined. Germline CDR1 and CDR2: SGHTA and FQGNSA. V was trimmed by 1 base and J by 3 bases, leaving 13 bases between them. There are 15 residues in the CDR3. The CDR3 DNA is TGTGCCAGCAGCTTAGGATCGTCCCTTATCTACGAGCAGTACTTC. It is translated as CASSLGSSLIYEQYF.